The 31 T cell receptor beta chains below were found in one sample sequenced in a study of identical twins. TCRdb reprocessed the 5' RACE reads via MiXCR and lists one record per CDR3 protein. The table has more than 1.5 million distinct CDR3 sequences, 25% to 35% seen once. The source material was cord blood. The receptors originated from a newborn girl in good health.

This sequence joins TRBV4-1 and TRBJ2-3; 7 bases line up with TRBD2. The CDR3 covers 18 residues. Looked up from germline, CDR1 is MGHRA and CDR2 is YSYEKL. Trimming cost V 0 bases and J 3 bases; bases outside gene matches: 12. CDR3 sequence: CASSQERLALGRTDTQYF. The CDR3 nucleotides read TGCGCCAGCAGCCAAGAACGACTAGCACTCGGACGGACAGATACGCAGTATTTT.

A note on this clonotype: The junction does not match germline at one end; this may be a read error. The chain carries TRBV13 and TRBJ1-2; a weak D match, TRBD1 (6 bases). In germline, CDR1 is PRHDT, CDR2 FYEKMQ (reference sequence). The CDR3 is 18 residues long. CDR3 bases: TGTGCCAGCAGCTCCCCAGAGGAACAGGGCAGGGTTAACCATGGCTACACCTTC. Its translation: CASSSPEEQGRVNHGYTF.

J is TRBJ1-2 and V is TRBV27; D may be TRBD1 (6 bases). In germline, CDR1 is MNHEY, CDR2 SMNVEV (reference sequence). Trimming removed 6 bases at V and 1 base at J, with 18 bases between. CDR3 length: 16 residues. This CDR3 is CASRPMGGARNYGYTF. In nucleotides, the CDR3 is TGTGCCAGCAGACCCATGGGGGGGGCGCGTAACTATGGCTACACCTTC.

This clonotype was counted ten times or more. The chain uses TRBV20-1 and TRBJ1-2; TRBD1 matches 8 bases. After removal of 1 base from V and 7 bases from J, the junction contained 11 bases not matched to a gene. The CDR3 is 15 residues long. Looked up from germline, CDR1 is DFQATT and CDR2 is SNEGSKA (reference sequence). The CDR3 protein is CSARGTGRFVPGYTF. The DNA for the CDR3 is TGCAGTGCTAGAGGGACAGGGCGATTTGTGCCTGGCTACACCTTC.

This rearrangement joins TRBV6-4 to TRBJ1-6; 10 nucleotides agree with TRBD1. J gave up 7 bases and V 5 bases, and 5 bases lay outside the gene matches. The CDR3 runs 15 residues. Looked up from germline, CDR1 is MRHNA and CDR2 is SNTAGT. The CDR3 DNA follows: TGTGCCAGCAGTCCCGACAGGGGGCAAAATTCACCCCTCCACTTT. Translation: CASSPDRGQNSPLHF.

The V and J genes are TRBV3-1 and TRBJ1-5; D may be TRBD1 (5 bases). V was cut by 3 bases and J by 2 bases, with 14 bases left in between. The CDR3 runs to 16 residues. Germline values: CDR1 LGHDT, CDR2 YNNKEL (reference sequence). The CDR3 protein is CASSQSLGDGNQPQHF. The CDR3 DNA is TGTGCCAGCAGCCAGTCGCTTGGGGACGGCAATCAGCCCCAGCATTTT.

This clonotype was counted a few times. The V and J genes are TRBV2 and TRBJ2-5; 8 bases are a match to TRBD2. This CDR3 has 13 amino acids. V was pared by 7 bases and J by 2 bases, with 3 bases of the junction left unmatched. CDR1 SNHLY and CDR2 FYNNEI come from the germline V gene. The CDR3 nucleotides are TGTGCCAGCACTCCTAGCGGGCAAGAGACCCAGTACTTC. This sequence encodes CASTPSGQETQYF.

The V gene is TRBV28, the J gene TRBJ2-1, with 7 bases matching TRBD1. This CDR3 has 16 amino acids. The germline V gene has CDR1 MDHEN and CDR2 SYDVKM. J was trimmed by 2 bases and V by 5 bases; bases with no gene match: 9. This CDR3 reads CASSPLTGFTYNEQFF. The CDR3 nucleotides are TGTGCCAGCAGTCCCCTGACAGGGTTTACCTACAATGAGCAGTTCTTC.

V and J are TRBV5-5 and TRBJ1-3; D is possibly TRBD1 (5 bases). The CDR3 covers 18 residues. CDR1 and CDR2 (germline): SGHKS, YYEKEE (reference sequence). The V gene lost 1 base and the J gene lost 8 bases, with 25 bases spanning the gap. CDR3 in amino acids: CASSLLQVLGQSTYTIYF. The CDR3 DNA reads TGTGCCAGCAGCTTGCTTCAGGTCCTAGGACAATCTACGTACACCATATATTTT.

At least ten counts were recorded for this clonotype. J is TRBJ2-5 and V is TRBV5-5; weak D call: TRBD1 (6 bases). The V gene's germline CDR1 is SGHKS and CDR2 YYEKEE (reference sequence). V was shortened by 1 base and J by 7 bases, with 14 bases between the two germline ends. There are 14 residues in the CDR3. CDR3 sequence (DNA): TGTGCCAGCAGCTTGCTCAGGGGAGCAGCGACCCAGTACTTC. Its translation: CASSLLRGAATQYF.

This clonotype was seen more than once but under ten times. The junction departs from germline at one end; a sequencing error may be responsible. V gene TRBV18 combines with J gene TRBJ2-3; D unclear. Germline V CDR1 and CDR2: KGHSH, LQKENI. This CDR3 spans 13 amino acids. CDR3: CASLPPSTDTQYF. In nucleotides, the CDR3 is TGTGCCAGCTTACCACCTTCGACAGATACGCAGTATTTT.

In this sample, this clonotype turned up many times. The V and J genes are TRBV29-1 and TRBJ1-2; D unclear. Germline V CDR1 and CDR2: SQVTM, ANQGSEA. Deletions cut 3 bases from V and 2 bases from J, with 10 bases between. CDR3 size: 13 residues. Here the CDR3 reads CSVEYRLNYGYTF. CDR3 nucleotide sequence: TGCAGCGTTGAGTATAGACTCAACTATGGCTACACCTTC.

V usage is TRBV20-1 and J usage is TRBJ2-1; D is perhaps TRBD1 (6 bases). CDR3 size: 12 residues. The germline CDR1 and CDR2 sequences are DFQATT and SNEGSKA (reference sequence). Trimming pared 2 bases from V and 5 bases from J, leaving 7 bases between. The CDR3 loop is CSARNRDNEQFF. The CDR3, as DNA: TGCAGTGCTAGAAACAGGGACAATGAGCAGTTCTTC.

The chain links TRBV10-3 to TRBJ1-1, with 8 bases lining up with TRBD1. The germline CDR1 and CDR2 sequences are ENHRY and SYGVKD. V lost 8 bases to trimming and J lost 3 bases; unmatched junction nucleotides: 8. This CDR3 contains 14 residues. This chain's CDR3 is CAICSTGVDTEAFF. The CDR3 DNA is TGTGCCATCTGCTCGACAGGGGTGGACACTGAAGCTTTCTTT.

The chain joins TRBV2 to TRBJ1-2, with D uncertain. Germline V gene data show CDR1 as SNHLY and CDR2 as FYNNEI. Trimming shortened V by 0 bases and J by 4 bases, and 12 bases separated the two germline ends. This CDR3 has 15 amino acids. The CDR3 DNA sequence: TGTGCCAGCAGTGAAGCAACAATTTTCTCCTATGGCTACACCTTC. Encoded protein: CASSEATIFSYGYTF.

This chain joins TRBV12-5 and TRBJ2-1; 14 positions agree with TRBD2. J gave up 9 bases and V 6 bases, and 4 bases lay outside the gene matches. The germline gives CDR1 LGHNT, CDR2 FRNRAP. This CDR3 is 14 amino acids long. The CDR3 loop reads CASGPGLAGVEQFF. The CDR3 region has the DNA TGTGCTAGTGGCCCGGGACTAGCGGGAGTTGAGCAGTTCTTC.

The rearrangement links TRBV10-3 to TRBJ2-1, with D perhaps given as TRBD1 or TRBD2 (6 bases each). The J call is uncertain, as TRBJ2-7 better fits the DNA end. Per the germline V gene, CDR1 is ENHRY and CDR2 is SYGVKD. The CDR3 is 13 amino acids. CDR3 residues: CATSGATYNEQYF. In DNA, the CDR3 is TGTGCCACCTCGGGGGCAACCTACAATGAGCAGTACTTC.

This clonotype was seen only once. Here the CDR3 DNA reads TGTGCCAGCAGCCAAGGCAGGGATGCCTCTGGGGCCAACGTCCTGACTTTC. Protein: CASSQGRDASGANVLTF. This chain uses TRBV3-1 with TRBJ2-6, with a tentative D call TRBD1 (5 bases). The CDR3 totals 17 residues. V lost 1 base and J 0 bases, leaving 10 bases between the germline ends. Germline CDR1 reads LGHDT; CDR2 reads YNNKEL (reference sequence).

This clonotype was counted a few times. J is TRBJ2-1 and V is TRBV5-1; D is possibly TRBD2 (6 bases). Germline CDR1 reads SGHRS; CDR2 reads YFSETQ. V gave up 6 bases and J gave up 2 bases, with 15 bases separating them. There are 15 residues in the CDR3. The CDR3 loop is CASKRGLDAYNEQFF. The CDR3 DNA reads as TGCGCCAGCAAGAGGGGACTGGACGCCTACAATGAGCAGTTCTTC.

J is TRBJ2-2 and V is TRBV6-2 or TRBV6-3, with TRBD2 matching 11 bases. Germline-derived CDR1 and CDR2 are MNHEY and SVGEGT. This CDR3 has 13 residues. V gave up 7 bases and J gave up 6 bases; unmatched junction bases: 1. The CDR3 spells CASTSGRPGELFF. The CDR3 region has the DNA TGTGCCAGCACTAGCGGGAGGCCCGGGGAGCTGTTTTTT.

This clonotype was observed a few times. The CDR3 reads CASSQRGPDTQYF. In DNA, the CDR3 is TGTGCCAGCAGCCAAAGGGGGCCAGATACGCAGTATTTT. This chain joins TRBV3-1 and TRBJ2-3, with 7 nucleotides matching TRBD1. V lost 2 bases and J lost 4; bases outside the gene matches: 0. CDR1 and CDR2 from the germline V gene are LGHDT and YNNKEL (reference sequence). The CDR3 is 13 amino acids.

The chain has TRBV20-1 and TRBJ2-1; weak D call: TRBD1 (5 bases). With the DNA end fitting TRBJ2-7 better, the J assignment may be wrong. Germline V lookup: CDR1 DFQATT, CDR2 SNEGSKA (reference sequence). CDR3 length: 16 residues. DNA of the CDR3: TGCAGTGCTAGAAAGCGAACAGGTCTATCCTACAATGAGCAGTACTTC. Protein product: CSARKRTGLSYNEQYF.

The CDR3 reads CASSLARIDGYTF. CDR3 DNA sequence: TGTGCCAGCAGCTTAGCCAGGATAGATGGCTACACCTTC. This chain connects TRBV7-2 to TRBJ1-2; no clear D. CDR3 size: 13 residues. The germline CDR1 and CDR2 sequences are SGHTA and FQGNSA. Trimming stripped 0 bases from V and 6 bases from J, with 8 bases between.

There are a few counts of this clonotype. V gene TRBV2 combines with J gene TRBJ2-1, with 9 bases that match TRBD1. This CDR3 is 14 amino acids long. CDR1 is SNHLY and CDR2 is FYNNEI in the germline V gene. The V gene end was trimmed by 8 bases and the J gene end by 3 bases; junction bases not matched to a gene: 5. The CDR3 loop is CASGRTGVYNEQFF. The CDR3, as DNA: TGTGCCAGCGGCAGGACAGGGGTCTACAATGAGCAGTTCTTC. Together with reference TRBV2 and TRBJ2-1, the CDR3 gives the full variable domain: EPEVTQTPSHQVTQMGQEVILRCVPISNHLYFYWYRQILGQKVEFLVSFYNNEISEKSEIFDDQFSVERPDGSNFTLKIRSTKLEDSAMYFCASGRTGVYNEQFFGPGTRLTVL.

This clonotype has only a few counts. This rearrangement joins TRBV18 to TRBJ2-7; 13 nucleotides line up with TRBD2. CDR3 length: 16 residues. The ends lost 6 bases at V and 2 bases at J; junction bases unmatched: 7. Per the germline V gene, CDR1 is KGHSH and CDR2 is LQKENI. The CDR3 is CASSHTGLAGAYEQYF. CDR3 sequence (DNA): TGTGCCAGCTCGCATACCGGACTAGCGGGAGCCTACGAGCAGTACTTC.

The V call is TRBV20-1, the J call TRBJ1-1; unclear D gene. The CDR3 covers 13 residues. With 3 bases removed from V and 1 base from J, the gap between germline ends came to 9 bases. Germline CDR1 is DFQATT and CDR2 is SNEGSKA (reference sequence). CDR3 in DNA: TGCAGTGCTAGTCAGCACTCGAACACTGAAGCTTTCTTT. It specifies CSASQHSNTEAFF.

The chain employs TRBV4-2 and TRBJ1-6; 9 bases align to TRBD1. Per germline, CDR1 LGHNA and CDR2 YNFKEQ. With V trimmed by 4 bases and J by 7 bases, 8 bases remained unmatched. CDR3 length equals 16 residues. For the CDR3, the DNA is TGTGCCAGCAGCCCAATCGTGGGACAGGGAAATTCACCCCTCCACTTT. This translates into CASSPIVGQGNSPLHF.

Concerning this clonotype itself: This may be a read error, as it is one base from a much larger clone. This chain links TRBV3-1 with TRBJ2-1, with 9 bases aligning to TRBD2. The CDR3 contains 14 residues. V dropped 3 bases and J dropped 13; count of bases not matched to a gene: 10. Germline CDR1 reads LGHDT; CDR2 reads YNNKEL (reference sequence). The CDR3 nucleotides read TGTGCCAGCAGCCAGGGACTAGCAGGAAACATTCAGTTCTTC. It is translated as CASSQGLAGNIQFF.

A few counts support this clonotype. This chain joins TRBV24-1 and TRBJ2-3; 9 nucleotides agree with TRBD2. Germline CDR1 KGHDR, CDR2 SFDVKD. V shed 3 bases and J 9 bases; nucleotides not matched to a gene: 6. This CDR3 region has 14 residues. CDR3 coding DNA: TGTGCCACCAGTGATACGGGACTAGCTGACACGCAGTATTTT. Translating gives CATSDTGLADTQYF.

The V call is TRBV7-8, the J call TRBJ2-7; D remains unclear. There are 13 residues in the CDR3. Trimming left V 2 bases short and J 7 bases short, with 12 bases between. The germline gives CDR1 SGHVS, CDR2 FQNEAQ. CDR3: CASSLTRAHEQYF. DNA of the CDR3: TGTGCCAGCAGCTTAACCCGGGCCCATGAGCAGTACTTC.

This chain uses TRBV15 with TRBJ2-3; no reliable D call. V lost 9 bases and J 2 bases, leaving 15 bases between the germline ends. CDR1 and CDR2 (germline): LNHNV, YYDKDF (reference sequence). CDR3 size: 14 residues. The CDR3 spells CATGRPQITDTQYF. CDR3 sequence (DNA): TGTGCCACTGGCAGGCCCCAAATCACAGATACGCAGTATTTT.